These 20 T cell receptor beta chains share one sample of origin, sequenced in a study of cytomegalovirus exposure and HLA in healthy donors. The PCR had 60 Vbeta and 13 Jbeta primers. Method: immunoSEQ multiplex PCR; TCRdb's copy keeps in-frame clones and lacks some. The table for this sample gives approximately 140,000 clones. Material for sequencing was PBMCs. Every receptor here comes from a woman between 40 and 50 years old in good health and CMV-seronegative.

The genes are TRBV18 and TRBJ1-2, with 8 bases aligning to TRBD1. CDR3 length: 14 amino acids. Trimming removed 4 bases from V and 2 bases from J; junction bases left unmatched: 3. Germline CDR1 KGHSH, CDR2 LQKENI. The CDR3 region has the DNA TGTGCCAGCTCACAGGACAGGGCAAACTATGGCTACACCTTC. Translating gives CASSQDRANYGYTF.

The V gene is TRBV2, the J gene TRBJ2-7; 8 bases align to TRBD1. Germline V gives CDR1 SNHLY, CDR2 FYNNEI. The CDR3 covers 14 residues. Trimming cost V 7 bases and J 5 bases; bases outside gene matches: 10. DNA for the CDR3: TGTGCCAGCAAAGGGAGACAGGGGAGTAACGAGCAGTACTTC. It yields the protein CASKGRQGSNEQYF.

This clone is medium-sized (0.01 to 0.1%) by frequency. This sequence joins TRBV2 and TRBJ1-1, with D unclear. CDR1 SNHLY and CDR2 FYNNEI come from the germline V gene. Deletions cut 10 bases from V and 7 bases from J, with 10 bases between. The CDR3 has 10 amino acids. The CDR3 here is CATSSGEAFF. The CDR3 DNA reads TGTGCCACGAGCAGCGGTGAAGCTTTCTTT.

This chain links TRBV7-8 with TRBJ1-4; possible D gene TRBD1, 5 bases. Looked up from germline, CDR1 is SGHVS and CDR2 is FQNEAQ. This CDR3 is built from 14 residues. V gave up 5 bases and J gave up 6 bases, with 13 bases separating them. CDR3 sequence (DNA): TGTGCCAGCAGCCCCCGGCTAGGGGATGAAAAACTGTTTTTT. It codes for CASSPRLGDEKLFF.

The rearrangement uses TRBV4-2 and TRBJ1-6; 9 nucleotides line up with TRBD1. With 4 bases clipped from V and 10 bases from J, the junction kept 5 bases outside the gene matches. Germline values: CDR1 LGHNA, CDR2 YNFKEQ. The CDR3 is 14 amino acids. The CDR3 nucleotides read TGTGCCAGCAGCCGGACAGGGGAGGCGTCACCCCTCCACTTT. As protein: CASSRTGEASPLHF.

The rearrangement uses TRBV4-3 and TRBJ1-5; D not resolved. V shed 0 bases and J shed 6 bases, with 9 bases lying between them. CDR1 is LGHNA and CDR2 is YSLEER in the germline V gene. This CDR3 has 14 amino acids. The CDR3 reads CASSQDEGSQPQHF. The CDR3 DNA reads TGCGCCAGCAGCCAAGACGAGGGCTCTCAGCCCCAGCATTTT.

The rearrangement uses TRBV29-1 and TRBJ1-2; possible D gene TRBD1, 5 bases. CDR1 SQVTM and CDR2 ANQGSEA come from the germline V gene. This CDR3 contains 10 residues. Trimming shortened V by 7 bases and J by 14 bases, and 17 bases separated the two germline ends. The CDR3 DNA follows: TGCAGCGACGTCGACAGTAATCATACCTTC. This translates into CSDVDSNHTF. The full variable domain, in which reference TRBV29-1 and TRBJ1-2 provide the parts outside the CDR3, is SAVISQKPSRDICQRGTSLTIQCQVDSQVTMMFWYRQQPGQSLTLIATANQGSEATYESGFVIDKFPISRPNLTFSTLTVSNMSPEDSSIYLCSDVDSNHTFGSGTRLTVV.

This chain uses TRBV7-2 with TRBJ2-7, with D possibly TRBD1 on 6 matching bases. Germline V gene data show CDR1 as SGHTA and CDR2 as FQGNSA. The CDR3 runs 13 residues. Trimming stripped 4 bases from V and 6 bases from J, with 13 bases between. CDR3 nucleotide sequence: TGTGCCAGCAGCTCCAGACAGGTGGCCGAGCAGTACTTC. It encodes CASSSRQVAEQYF.

The J gene is TRBJ1-3, the V gene TRBV4-1; a weak D match, TRBD1 (6 bases). V was trimmed by 3 bases and J by 0 bases, leaving 12 bases between them. Germline-derived CDR1 and CDR2 are MGHRA and YSYEKL. The CDR3 totals 16 residues. The CDR3 is CASSHPGQSSGNTIYF. In DNA form, the CDR3 reads TGCGCCAGCAGCCACCCCGGACAGTCCTCTGGAAACACCATATATTTT.

The V gene is TRBV5-8, the J gene TRBJ2-1, with 9 bases fitting TRBD1. CDR1 and CDR2 (germline): SGHTS, YDEGEE. V was clipped by 4 bases and J by 2 bases; unmatched bases: 1. The CDR3 consists of 14 residues. This chain's CDR3 is CASSRTGAYNEQFF. The DNA of the CDR3 is TGTGCCAGCAGCCGGACAGGGGCCTACAATGAGCAGTTCTTC.

The chain combines TRBV19 with TRBJ2-5, with 7 bases matching TRBD1. V lost 6 bases, J lost 5 bases, and 12 bases stayed unmatched. Germline V gives CDR1 LNHDA, CDR2 SQIVND (reference sequence). This CDR3 spans 15 amino acids. DNA for the CDR3: TGTGCCAGTAGAGAAAAGGGGGCCCCCGGGGAGACCCAGTACTTC. Amino acids: CASREKGAPGETQYF.

Comments on this clone: Relative to the germline gene, one junction end is altered; a read error may explain this. The rearrangement joins TRBV6-6 to TRBJ1-1; D is possibly TRBD1 (5 bases). Germline V gene sequence: CDR1 MNHNY, CDR2 SVGAGI (reference sequence). The CDR3 runs 15 residues. The DNA of the CDR3 is TGTGCCACCACCCGGCCAGGGATTTGGGGGACTGAAGCTTTTTTT. Translating gives CATTRPGIWGTEAFF.

V is TRBV5-1 and J is TRBJ2-1, with TRBD2 identical over 8 bases. Germline V lookup: CDR1 SGHRS, CDR2 YFSETQ. This CDR3 contains 15 residues. Losses at the gene ends were 0 bases for V and 7 bases for J; bases not matched to a gene: 6. The CDR3 is CASSLGPGGVNEQFF. CDR3 DNA: TGCGCCAGCAGCTTGGGCCCCGGGGGGGTTAATGAGCAGTTCTTC.

The genes are TRBV28 and TRBJ2-7, with 9 nucleotides matching TRBD1. CDR3 length: 14 residues. V lost 6 bases to trimming and J lost 6 bases; unmatched junction nucleotides: 9. Germline CDR1 and CDR2: MDHEN and SYDVKM. The CDR3 DNA sequence: TGTGCCAGCAGCCCTCTCGGGACAGGGATCGAGCAGTACGTC. Translating gives CASSPLGTGIEQYV.

V gene TRBV4-2 combines with J gene TRBJ2-2, with 10 bases lining up with TRBD2. The CDR3 is 16 amino acids. The germline CDR1 and CDR2 sequences are LGHNA and YNFKEQ. Unmatched junction bases numbered 7, after V lost 1 base and J lost 8 bases. The CDR3 DNA sequence: TGTGCCAGCAGCCAAGGTCCCCTAGCGGGGGTTGGGGAGCTGTTTTTT. It translates to CASSQGPLAGVGELFF.

V gene TRBV7-9 combines with J gene TRBJ1-2, with D possibly being TRBD1 (5 bases). The CDR3 contains 12 residues. Trimming removed 5 bases at V and 4 bases at J, with 8 bases between. CDR1 and CDR2 from the germline V gene are SEHNR and FQNEAQ (reference sequence). In DNA, the CDR3 is TGTGCCAGCAGCCCCACAGGCTATGGCTACACCTTC. Encoded protein: CASSPTGYGYTF.

J is TRBJ1-2 and V is TRBV7-2, with 9 bases identical to TRBD1. CDR3 length: 17 amino acids. Trimming removed 1 base from V and 4 bases from J; junction bases left unmatched: 10. In germline, CDR1 is SGHTA, CDR2 FQGNSA. The CDR3 protein is CASSLVPTGTGTYGYTF. CDR3 DNA: TGTGCCAGCAGCTTAGTACCGACCGGGACAGGGACCTATGGCTACACCTTC.

The V call is TRBV25-1, the J call TRBJ2-5; 9 bases map to TRBD1. Trimming took 1 base from V and 3 from J; bases not matched to a gene: 3. The CDR3 consists of 15 residues. CDR1 is MGHDK and CDR2 is SYGVNS in the germline V gene. The CDR3 protein is CASSEWRTGEETQYF. As DNA, the CDR3 is TGTGCCAGCAGTGAATGGAGGACAGGGGAAGAGACCCAGTACTTC.

The chain has TRBV11-3 and TRBJ2-1; TRBD1 matches 10 bases. The CDR3 totals 17 residues. Germline CDR1 SGHNT, CDR2 YENEEA. V was pared by 2 bases and J by 4 bases, with 8 bases of the junction left unmatched. CDR3 DNA: TGTGCCAGCAGCTTAAAACTCCCGGGACAGGGGTACAATGAGCAGTTCTTC. Translation gives CASSLKLPGQGYNEQFF.

V gene TRBV7-8 combines with J gene TRBJ1-1; D is ambiguous. The germline gives CDR1 SGHVS, CDR2 FQNEAQ. V was shortened by 1 base and J by 5 bases, with 11 bases between the two germline ends. This CDR3 is built from 14 residues. The chain's CDR3 is CASSLVRGSTEAFF. The CDR3 bases are TGTGCCAGCAGCTTAGTACGGGGAAGTACTGAAGCTTTCTTT.